This T cell receptor beta chain emerged from a study of beta chain features in type 1 diabetes. Turning to the study itself: The number of sorted cells examined across all samples was 107,917,701. Notes on the study in general: The study left unresolved whether HLA type influences TCRB rearrangement. Shorter templates might be favored by PCR, equally in patients and controls. Insertions at VDJ junctions were less frequent in type 1 diabetes patients. These patients also deleted more nucleotides at the same junctions.

Notes on this clone: What it recognizes is unknown.

Of the isolated RNA, all was reverse transcribed, and so the sequenced material was expressed TCRB transcripts. Some clones are missing from TCRdb's copy, which holds only in-frame ones; the method was immunoSEQ multiplex PCR. Of around 500,000 clones in the sample, around 10% are singletons; the top ten hold 0.045% to 0.06%. After removal of 5 bases from V and 2 bases from J, the junction contained 3 bases not matched to a gene. The CDR3 has 15 amino acids. Per germline, CDR1 SGHTA and CDR2 FQGTGA. J is TRBJ2-1 and V is TRBV7-3, with TRBD2 matching 10 bases. Sequencing was done on a sample of naive CD4+ T cells from blood. This sequence was found in a woman under 30 in good health. The CDR3 DNA reads TGTGCCAGCAGCCCTACTAGCGGGGCCTACAATGAGCAGTTCTTC. This sequence encodes CASSPTSGAYNEQFF.